This is a list of T cell receptor beta chains from one sample in a study of a mutant IDH1 vaccine in newly diagnosed glioma. This table comes from immunoSEQ multiplex PCR, and its TCRdb copy is limited to in-frame clones, with some not included. The table shows approximately 100,000 clones, with about 87% occurring only once. The sequencing used PBMCs, collected from a glioma patient treated with radiotherapy, temozolomide or both. The receptors stem from a woman aged 50 to 60 with glioma. Both conserved end residues are part of each CDR3. A D gene is named only where the DNA matches it firmly. Clone size is not always given. Where it is, it says once, few, many or a class for expanded clones.

TRBJ2-1 | TRBV7-9 | TRBD2 | - | TGTGCCAGCAGCCGACTAGCGGGAGATGAGCAGTTCTTC | CASSRLAGDEQFF
TRBJ2-7 | TRBV6-5 | - | - | TGTGCCAGCAGCACTAGTTTACTGAATTCCTACGAGCAGTACTTC | CASSTSLLNSYEQYF
TRBJ1-5 | TRBV2 | TRBD1 | - | TGTGCCAGCAGCCCCGGACAGGGGAATCAGCCCCAGCATTTT | CASSPGQGNQPQHF
TRBJ2-5 | TRBV11-1 | - | - | TGTGCCAGCAGCTCCCAGGGCCGGGGTGAGACCCAGTACTTC | CASSSQGRGETQYF
TRBJ1-5 | TRBV19 | - | - | TGTGCCAGTAGTCAAATACAGGGAAATCAGCCCCAGCATTTT | CASSQIQGNQPQHF
TRBJ2-7 | TRBV7-9 | - | once | TGTGCCAGCAGCCCCCGGGACGGGTTTGGGGAGCAGTACTTC | CASSPRDGFGEQYF
TRBJ1-2 | TRBV28 | - | - | TGTGCCAGCAGTTTATCCCCTGACTTCTCCTATGGCTACACCTTC | CASSLSPDFSYGYTF
TRBJ1-4 | TRBV10-2 | - | once | TGCGCCAGCAGGCGGTCAACTAATGAAAAACTGTTTTTT | CASRRSTNEKLFF
TRBJ1-5 | TRBV19 | - | - | TGTGCCAGTACCATTAGTGGGTTGAAACAGCCCCAGCATTTT | CASTISGLKQPQHF
TRBJ1-3 | TRBV7-6 | - | - | TGTGCCAGCAGCTTAGTCCGGCCAGGCTCTGGAAACACCATATATTTT | CASSLVRPGSGNTIYF
TRBJ2-5 | TRBV5-1 | TRBD2 | - | TGCGCCAGCAGGACTAGCGGGGGGGCCCAGTACTTC | CASRTSGGAQYF
TRBJ2-7 | TRBV7-8 | - | - | TGTGCCAGCAACCCGGTGACAGGACCTTTCTACGAGCAGTACTTC | CASNPVTGPFYEQYF
TRBJ2-3 | TRBV29-1 | - | - | TGCAGCGTTGGTAGACAGTACTCCACAGATACGCAGTATTTT | CSVGRQYSTDTQYF
TRBJ1-2 | TRBV2 | - | few | TGTGCCAGCCTCGGACTGAATGGCTACACCTTC | CASLGLNGYTF
TRBJ1-5 | TRBV13 | - | - | TGTGCCAGCAGCTTAGGGGGTTTGGGTCAGGCCCAGCATTTT | CASSLGGLGQAQHF
TRBJ2-1 | TRBV7-9 | TRBD2 | - | TGTGCCAGCGGCGGACTAGCGGGAGGCCCTCCGCCAGAGCAGTTCTTC | CASGGLAGGPPPEQFF
TRBJ1-1 | TRBV7-9 | - | - | TGTGCCAGCAGCTTAGGAGGACAAAACACTGAAGCTTTCTTT | CASSLGGQNTEAFF
TRBJ2-7 | TRBV5-3 | - | - | TGTGCCAGAAGTCAGGGGCCCCACGCTCCCAGCTCCTACGAGCAGTACTTC | CARSQGPHAPSSYEQYF
TRBJ2-1 | TRBV29-1 | TRBD2 | - | TGCAGCCCTAGGACTAGCGGGAATGAGCAGTTCTTC | CSPRTSGNEQFF
TRBJ1-1 | TRBV4-2 | - | - | TGTGCCAGCAGCCAAGGGGGGGGTTTTGGAACTGAAGCTTTCTTT | CASSQGGGFGTEAFF